This is a list of T cell receptor beta chains from one sample in a study of regulatory T cells in long-lasting Graves disease. TCRdb called the multiplex PCR reads again in MiXCR, with one record for every CDR3 protein. Among fewer than 350,000 distinct CDR3 sequences listed, approximately 20% were seen once. The source was peripheral blood mononuclear cells (PBMCs), collected at new diagnosis, from a patient treated with antithyroid drugs. The receptors shown here come from a female donor with Graves disease. The CDR3 runs from the conserved cysteine through the conserved F or W. A D gene is named only where the DNA matches it firmly. Some rows mark clone size as missing; the rest say once, few, many or name a class of expanded clone.

V: TRBV11-2
size: many
D: TRBD2
J: TRBJ2-1
DNA: TGTGCCAGCAGCTTAGTCGGGGGGGCCGGTAATGAGCAGTTCTTC
CDR3: CASSLVGGAGNEQFF

V: TRBV29-1
size: few
D: TRBD2
J: TRBJ2-7
DNA: TGCAGCGCTGGGGAGGGTTCTTGGGACGAGCAGTACTTC
CDR3: CSAGEGSWDEQYF

V: TRBV7-2
size: many
D: NA
J: TRBJ1-5
DNA: TGTGCCAGCAGTCTCCAGGGCAGGCCAAAGCATTTT
CDR3: CASSLQGRPKHF

V: TRBV14
size: NA
D: NA
J: TRBJ2-7
DNA: TGTGCCAGCAGCCCTAGGACAGTATTACAACCCTACGAGCAGTACTTC
CDR3: CASSPRTVLQPYEQYF

V: TRBV2
size: many
D: TRBD1
J: TRBJ1-4
DNA: TGTGCCACCATCAGGGGGGCGGCTACTAATGAAAAACTGTTTTTT
CDR3: CATIRGAATNEKLFF

V: TRBV30
size: many
D: NA
J: TRBJ2-5
DNA: TGTGCCTGGAGTCACGGACAGAAAGAGACCCAGTACTTC
CDR3: CAWSHGQKETQYF

V: TRBV24-1
size: NA
D: TRBD2
J: TRBJ2-1
DNA: TGTGCCACCAGTGACGAATACAGCGGGGGTGAGCAGTTCTTC
CDR3: CATSDEYSGGEQFF

V: TRBV30
size: NA
D: NA
J: TRBJ2-4
DNA: TGTGCCTGGAACCTAAAGGGGCCAAACATTCAGGACTTC
CDR3: CAWNLKGPNIQDF

V: TRBV6-5
size: NA
D: NA
J: TRBJ2-4
DNA: TGTGCCAGCAGTTACGGGGCTAGCGCATCAATGAGGGCCAAAAACATTCAGTACTTC
CDR3: CASSYGASASMRAKNIQYF

V: TRBV20-1
size: NA
D: NA
J: TRBJ1-5
DNA: TGCAGTGCTAGTGGGGACGGACCCGTCCCGGGGACCCAGCATTTT
CDR3: CSASGDGPVPGTQHF

V: TRBV20-1
size: few
D: TRBD2
J: TRBJ2-3
DNA: TGCAGTGCTAGAGATCGGGAGGGGGATACGCAGTATTTT
CDR3: CSARDREGDTQYF

V: TRBV28
size: NA
D: NA
J: TRBJ2-1
DNA: TGTGCCAGCAGTTTGGGTTGGGATGAGCAGTTCTTC
CDR3: CASSLGWDEQFF

V: TRBV5-6
size: few
D: TRBD2
J: TRBJ2-7
DNA: TGTGCCAGCAGCGTGGGACTAGCGGGGTACAATGAGCAGTACTTC
CDR3: CASSVGLAGYNEQYF

V: TRBV6-5
size: many
D: TRBD1
J: TRBJ1-1
DNA: TGTGCCAGCAGTTACGGGACAGGGGCTTCGTCCAGGCTAATCAACACTGAAGCTTTCTTT
CDR3: CASSYGTGASSRLINTEAFF

V: TRBV28
size: many
D: TRBD2
J: TRBJ2-5
DNA: TGTGCCAGCTCCTTCGCGGGGGGAGCACAAGAGACCCAGTACTTC
CDR3: CASSFAGGAQETQYF

V: TRBV7-9
size: few
D: NA
J: TRBJ2-5
DNA: TGTGCCAGCAGCTCGCAGGTTTCAGAGACCCAGTACTTC
CDR3: CASSSQVSETQYF

V: TRBV15
size: few
D: NA
J: TRBJ1-4
DNA: TGTGCCACCAGCAGCGGGGTAACTAATGAAAAACTGTTTTTT
CDR3: CATSSGVTNEKLFF

V: TRBV7-9
size: many
D: NA
J: TRBJ2-1
DNA: TGTGCCAGCAGCTTCACAGGGCACGAGCAGTTCTTC
CDR3: CASSFTGHEQFF

V: TRBV7-2
size: once
D: TRBD2
J: TRBJ2-1
DNA: TGTGCCAGCAGCCCCTGGACTAGCGGGAGGGGGCGCAATGAGCAGTTCTTC
CDR3: CASSPWTSGRGRNEQFF

V: TRBV9
size: many
D: NA
J: TRBJ1-4
DNA: TGTGCCAGCAGCGTAGAGGGAAGGGGTGTTAATGAAAAACTGTTTTTT
CDR3: CASSVEGRGVNEKLFF

V: TRBV7-2
size: NA
D: NA
J: TRBJ2-7
DNA: TGTGCCAGCAACCACCCCCTCTACGAGCAGTACTTC
CDR3: CASNHPLYEQYF

V: TRBV29-1
size: few
D: NA
J: TRBJ2-5
DNA: TGCAGCGTTGGGGGCGGGCTACAAGAGACCCAGTACTTC
CDR3: CSVGGGLQETQYF

V: TRBV5-1
size: many
D: NA
J: TRBJ2-1
DNA: TGCGCCAGCACTGCGACAAAGACGACGCTGACGTCGTACAATGAGCAGTTCTTC
CDR3: CASTATKTTLTSYNEQFF

V: TRBV11-3
size: NA
D: TRBD1
J: TRBJ1-2
DNA: TGTGCCAGCAGCTTAGTGGGACAGGGGGAGAATGGCTACACCTTC
CDR3: CASSLVGQGENGYTF

V: TRBV30
size: many
D: NA
J: TRBJ1-1
DNA: TGTGCCTGGAGTAGCAGGGCCAGTGAAGCTTTCTTT
CDR3: CAWSSRASEAFF

V: TRBV12-3/TRBV12-4
size: many
D: TRBD2
J: TRBJ2-1
DNA: TGTGCCAGCAGTTTGGAGCGGGAGATCGATGAGCAGTTCTTC
CDR3: CASSLEREIDEQFF

V: TRBV10-3
size: many
D: TRBD1
J: TRBJ2-7
DNA: TGTGCCATCACGGACAGGCCGGGAATCCGCGAGCAGTACTTC
CDR3: CAITDRPGIREQYF

V: TRBV30
size: many
D: TRBD2
J: TRBJ2-7
DNA: TGTGCCTGGAACCCTAGCGGGAGTCGAGAGCAGTACTTC
CDR3: CAWNPSGSREQYF

V: TRBV7-9
size: NA
D: NA
J: TRBJ2-5
DNA: TGTGCCAGCAGCTTAGGGCCAGGGCCAGAGCGGACGTCCCAGTACTTC
CDR3: CASSLGPGPERTSQYF

V: TRBV9
size: few
D: NA
J: TRBJ1-5
DNA: TGTGCCAGCAGCGCTGGACCGCAGAATCAGCCCCAGCATTTT
CDR3: CASSAGPQNQPQHF

V: TRBV24-1
size: NA
D: NA
J: TRBJ1-1
DNA: TGTGCCACCAGTGACCCCCATGGGGATTCGGCTGAAGCTTTCTTT
CDR3: CATSDPHGDSAEAFF

V: TRBV10-3
size: many
D: NA
J: TRBJ1-2
DNA: TGTGCCATCAGGGAAGAAGAGTTGGATGGCTACACCTTC
CDR3: CAIREEELDGYTF

V: TRBV29-1
size: NA
D: NA
J: TRBJ1-2
DNA: TGCAGCGTTGACAGGGCAGCTAACTATGGCTACACCTTC
CDR3: CSVDRAANYGYTF

V: TRBV10-3
size: few
D: TRBD1
J: TRBJ2-7
DNA: TGTGCCATCAGTGAAGGGGAGACAGGGGTGCGCGAGCAGTACTTC
CDR3: CAISEGETGVREQYF

V: TRBV6-1
size: few
D: TRBD1
J: TRBJ1-1
DNA: TGTGCCAGCAGTGAAGATCCTCCTGGACAGGGCCAAGCTTTCTTT
CDR3: CASSEDPPGQGQAFF

V: TRBV6-1
size: many
D: TRBD2
J: TRBJ2-1
DNA: TGTGCCAGCAGTACTTTAGCGGGACGGCTTCCTTTCTTC
CDR3: CASSTLAGRLPFF

V: TRBV10-3
size: NA
D: NA
J: TRBJ2-3
DNA: TGTGCCATCAGGGGTCGGTCGCAGGGGAGCACAGATACGCAGTATTTT
CDR3: CAIRGRSQGSTDTQYF

V: TRBV6-1
size: NA
D: TRBD1
J: TRBJ1-1
DNA: TGTGCCAGCAGTGGGGACAGGGATTACACTGAAGCTTTCTTT
CDR3: CASSGDRDYTEAFF

V: TRBV7-2
size: few
D: NA
J: TRBJ2-1
DNA: TGTGCCAGCGAGGACTTTACCTACAATGAGCAGTTCTTC
CDR3: CASEDFTYNEQFF

V: TRBV2
size: once
D: TRBD2
J: TRBJ2-1
DNA: TGTGCCAGCGGAGGGACTAGCGGCTCCTACAATGAGCAGTTCTTC
CDR3: CASGGTSGSYNEQFF

V: TRBV19
size: many
D: TRBD1
J: TRBJ2-2
DNA: TGTGCCAGTAGTATCGGGACAGGGGGAGGAGGCGGGGAGCTGTTTTTT
CDR3: CASSIGTGGGGGELFF

V: TRBV5-5
size: NA
D: NA
J: TRBJ1-1
DNA: TGTGCCAGCAGCCCCGACTTTGGGGTGGGTTTCTTT
CDR3: CASSPDFGVGFF

V: TRBV20-1
size: NA
D: TRBD2
J: TRBJ2-3
DNA: TGCAGTGCTGAGAGGACTAGCGGGAACACAGATACGCAGTATTTT
CDR3: CSAERTSGNTDTQYF

V: TRBV20-1
size: many
D: NA
J: TRBJ2-5
DNA: TGCAGTGCTCCCTCCCCTTTTCTCGAATCGGGGGAGACCCAGTACTTC
CDR3: CSAPSPFLESGETQYF

V: TRBV2
size: many
D: NA
J: TRBJ1-6
DNA: TGTGCCGGATTGGCCGACACCTCCTATAATTCACCCCTCCACTTT
CDR3: CAGLADTSYNSPLHF

V: TRBV24-1
size: many
D: NA
J: TRBJ2-3
DNA: TGTGCCACCAGGGGGGAGTACACAGATACGCAGTATTTT
CDR3: CATRGEYTDTQYF